The rows below give T cell receptor beta chains drawn from one sample of a study of cytomegalovirus exposure and HLA in healthy donors. The protocol was immunoSEQ multiplex PCR, while the TCRdb copy is restricted to in-frame clones and leaves out a portion. The table shows about 160,000 clones, with roughly 80% occurring only once. Sequencing used PBMCs. The receptors originated from a young woman in good health and CMV-seropositive. Each CDR3 is given with its conserved first and last residue. D genes are given only for firm matches. Not all rows give a size; the values are once, few, many and, for expanded clones, a class.

clone size	D gene	V gene	J gene	CDR3 DNA	CDR3 protein
-	-	TRBV5-1	TRBJ2-2	TGCGCCAGCAGCCCCGGGTGGACCGGGGAGCTGTTTTTT	CASSPGWTGELFF
-	-	TRBV7-2	TRBJ2-7	TGTGCCAGCAGCCAGACAATTTACGAGCAGTACTTC	CASSQTIYEQYF
-	TRBD2	TRBV27	TRBJ2-6	TGTGCCAGCAGTAATAGCGGGGGGTCCTACTCTGGGGCCAACGTCCTGACTTTC	CASSNSGGSYSGANVLTF
-	-	TRBV7-6	TRBJ2-7	TGTGCCAGCAGCTTAGCTCCGACAGTTTACTACGAGCAGTACTTC	CASSLAPTVYYEQYF
-	TRBD1	TRBV6-5	TRBJ1-6	TGTGCCAGCAGTTACGGGGACAGGGAAATTTCACCCCTCCACTTT	CASSYGDREISPLHF
-	TRBD1	TRBV11-3	TRBJ2-2	TGTGCCAGCAGCTTGCGACAGGGGCGCCTCACCGGGGAGCTGTTTTTT	CASSLRQGRLTGELFF
-	TRBD1	TRBV7-9	TRBJ2-7	TGTGCCAGCAGCTTTAGAGGAACCGGGACAGGGGCACAGGAGCAGTACTTC	CASSFRGTGTGAQEQYF
-	TRBD1	TRBV6-1	TRBJ2-3	TGTGCCAGCAGTGAGTCGGACAGGGCTACAGATACGCAGTATTTT	CASSESDRATDTQYF
-	TRBD1	TRBV19	TRBJ1-2	TGTGCCAGTAGTACGTCCTGGGACAGGGCTTCAGCTAACTATGGCTACACCTTC	CASSTSWDRASANYGYTF
-	TRBD2	TRBV5-1	TRBJ2-2	TGCGCCAGCAGCCCCCGACTAGCCAGACGGGGGGGGACCGGGGAGCTGTTTTTT	CASSPRLARRGGTGELFF
-	TRBD1	TRBV19	TRBJ2-7	TGTGCCAGTAGGTCCGACCCCGGACAGGGAGATCCCTACGAGCAGTACTTC	CASRSDPGQGDPYEQYF
-	TRBD2	TRBV28	TRBJ2-7	TGTGCCAGCAGTTTAGGGGCAGGGAGGGTACGCGAGCAGTACTTC	CASSLGAGRVREQYF
-	TRBD2	TRBV19	TRBJ2-1	TGTGCCAGTAGTATACTAGCGGGGAAAATCAATGAGCAGTTCTTC	CASSILAGKINEQFF
-	-	TRBV7-2	TRBJ2-4	TGTGCCAGCAGCTTGTCCGACATTCAGTACTTC	CASSLSDIQYF
-	-	TRBV2	TRBJ1-6	TGTGCCAGCAGTGAAGGTACAGGGAAAGCGGCCCTCCACTTT	CASSEGTGKAALHF
-	-	TRBV5-4	TRBJ2-7	TGTGCCAGCAGCCCGGGGGGCCCTGATAGTACCTACGAGCAGTACTTC	CASSPGGPDSTYEQYF
few	-	TRBV7-9	TRBJ2-1	TGTGCCAGCAGCTGGCGAAGGGAGCTCAATGAGCAGTTCTTC	CASSWRRELNEQFF
-	TRBD2	TRBV11-2	TRBJ2-3	TGTGCCAGCAGCTTAGATCGGCTAGCGGGGGGGGGCACAGATACGCAGTATTTT	CASSLDRLAGGGTDTQYF
-	-	TRBV6-5	TRBJ1-2	TGTGCCAGCAGTTACCATGGTTTCTCAGGGGAACGAGGCTACACCTTC	CASSYHGFSGERGYTF
-	-	TRBV4-3	TRBJ2-3	TGCGCCAGCAGCCAAGTGGAGGGGCCGGGGACGTATTTT	CASSQVEGPGTYF
-	-	TRBV28	TRBJ2-6	TGTGCCAGCAGTCTCCTTTCTGGGGCCAACGTCCTGACTTTC	CASSLLSGANVLTF
-	-	TRBV7-8	TRBJ2-7	TGTTTTAGCAAGCAAAAGCCGGCATACGAGCAGTACTTC	CFSKQKPAYEQYF
-	-	TRBV2	TRBJ1-1	TGTGCCAGCAGTGTAGGGGGGAACACTGAAGCTTTCTTT	CASSVGGNTEAFF
-	-	TRBV9	TRBJ2-7	TGTGCCAGCAGCGTCACCTACGAGCAGTACTTC	CASSVTYEQYF